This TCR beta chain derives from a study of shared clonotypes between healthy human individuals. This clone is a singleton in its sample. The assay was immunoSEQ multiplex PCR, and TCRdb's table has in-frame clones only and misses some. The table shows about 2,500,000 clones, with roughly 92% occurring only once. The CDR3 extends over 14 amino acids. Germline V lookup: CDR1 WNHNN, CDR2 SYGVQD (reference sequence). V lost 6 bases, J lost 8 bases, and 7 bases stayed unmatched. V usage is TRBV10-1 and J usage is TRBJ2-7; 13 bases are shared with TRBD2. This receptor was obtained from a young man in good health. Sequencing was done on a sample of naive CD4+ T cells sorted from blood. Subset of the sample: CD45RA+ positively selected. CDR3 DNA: TGCGCCAGCAGCTTTCGACTAGCGGGAGGCAAGCAGTACTTC. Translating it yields CASSFRLAGGKQYF.